This T cell receptor (beta chain) was sequenced during a study of identical twins. Study observations and caveats: The models systematically underestimated how much out-of-frame TCR alpha was shared in monozygotic twins.

On this clonotype itself: What it binds is not known. No DNA is shown, since the ends of the CDR3 on it are uncertain; the CDR3 is the one TCRdb lists.

A single record per CDR3 protein comes from TCRdb applying MiXCR to the 5' RACE reads. The sample carries about 660,000 distinct CDR3 sequences, 8.6% recorded once. The length of the CDR3 is 16 amino acids, counting both ends. Germline loops: CDR1 KGHDR, CDR2 SFDVKD. These data were also reused for a study on yellow fever vaccine responses in identical twins.

What was sequenced was PBMCs. This chain links TRBV24-1 with TRBJ2-5; no DNA check was done on the table's D call, TRBD1. This sequence originates from a young woman in good health. This CDR3 is CATSDLAQGFLETQYF.